This entry features one TCR beta chain sequence. The antigen is unknown. The CDR3 runs to 14 residues. Germline loops: CDR1 SGHTA, CDR2 FQGNSA. The data belong to a study of monozygotic twins with inflammatory bowel disease. An amount of 3500 ng of total RNA was used for each TCR library. TCRdb derives one entry per CDR3 protein from the 5' RACE reads, leaving out DNA. In all, the sample yields 300,000 to 350,000 distinct CDR3 sequences. Study-wide results and limits: Results did not support any single strong IBD-associated signal or clonotype.

The gene calls are TRBV7-2 and TRBJ2-5; the D call from TCRdb, TRBD1, cannot be confirmed without DNA. The source is a human donor with ulcerative colitis or Crohn's disease, or a healthy co-twin of an affected twin (not recorded which). Sequences were obtained from blood. CDR3 sequence reads: CASSWRSGWETQYF.